This T cell receptor (beta chain) was recovered during a study of lymphopenia after photon versus proton radiotherapy (dated by TCRdb to between 2017 and 2020). For the study in its entirety: The immunological effects of photon versus proton radiation therapy were compared in patients with gastrointestinal tumors who developed high-grade lymphopenia. The cohort comprised 15 to 20 patients with gastrointestinal tumors who received either photon or proton therapy and then developed lymphopenia. The goal of the study was to characterize the differences between the two radiation modalities in how they affect the immune system.

The receptor library was made with the immunoSEQ multiplex PCR assay. Deep sequencing of rearranged TCR beta loci, alongside multiparametric flow cytometry, was used to profile T cell repertoires. Sourced from immuneACCESS, this table was stored by TCRdb with only in-frame sequences that have V and J called. A share of the clones is absent; for the studies checked, an unresolved V gene accounts for under half, and the remainder has no known explanation. For this sample the table gives 30,000 to 45,000 clones, of which 85% to 90% were detected only once. Around 3% of the sample lies in the top ten. The CDR3 numbers 12 residues from cysteine through phenylalanine. The entry retains the CDR3 DNA only, 36 bases that are in frame from base 1. CDR1 is given as SGDLS and CDR2 as YYNGEE, both from the germline V gene. The junction carries 8 bases between V and J, which are trimmed by 4 bases and 4 bases respectively.

The sample holds one count of this clone. Its antigen remains unidentified. No qualities accompany the bases; no much larger clone lies one base away. The paper as a whole reports these results and caveats: The survival association was examined only in patients who died, and the authors described better survival with proton therapy as a possibility, not as a demonstrated result. Among patients across the cohort who died, overall survival time showed an inverse correlation with a larger post-nadir drop in TCR diversity. After the lymphocyte count nadir, oligoclonal expansion, especially of CD8+ Temra cells, was observed in photon-treated repertoires, and the drop in diversity was driven by this expansion. Relative stability during treatment was observed in proton-treated patients, whereas loss of naive T cells and TCR diversity and gain of effector/memory populations were observed in photon-treated patients.

The chain links TRBV9 with TRBJ1-2; the D gene assignment is ambiguous. This TCR was recovered from a man aged 50-60 years with gastric cancer. The sample here was peripheral blood, taken from a patient treated with photon-based radiotherapy. For the CDR3, the sequence is CASSPGVYGYTF. The DNA reads as follows: TGTGCCAGCAGCCCCGGGGTCTATGGCTACACCTTC.